This T cell receptor (beta chain) derives from a study of T cell responses to AZD1222 COVID-19 vaccine. General study points: Regions left unmutated in variants are reportedly the target of nearly half of spike-specific TCRs. Mostly white British, mostly female donors; authors suggested clonal diversity may be underestimated.

Clones were sequenced by immunoSEQ multiplex PCR, and TCRdb holds only the in-frame ones, with some missing. The sample has fewer than 250,000 clones, 93% seen once. The V segment lost 6 bases and the J segment 7 bases; nucleotides outside the gene matches: 5. The CDR3 spans 13 residues. Comment on this clone: Its antigen remains unidentified.

The sequences come from peripheral blood, collected on day 0 of MenACWY control vaccination. The chain combines TRBV12-3 or TRBV12-4 with TRBJ1-5; 8 bases agree with TRBD1. The receptor was derived from an adult in good health. The CDR3 loop reads CASRTQGGQPQHF. In DNA form, the CDR3 reads TGTGCCAGCAGAACACAGGGGGGGCAGCCCCAGCATTTT.